This T cell receptor beta chain is from a study of cytomegalovirus exposure and HLA in healthy donors listed by TCRdb under 2017. General notes on the study: An earlier analysis of approximately 550 of the donors reported 250 to 300 Gb of sequence data and around 120 million unique TCR beta sequences from some 180 million T cells. The T cell repertoires of 670 or so subjects were profiled by immunosequencing and related to cytomegalovirus serostatus. Along with the approximately 650-subject first cohort, a separate validation cohort of 120 different subjects was used. The genetic ancestry cluster associated with self-reported Caucasian donors included approximately 85% of the roughly 410 genotyped donors. Typing coverage varied by locus: 629-630 donors for A, B, C, DRB1 and DQB1; under 550 for DQA1; some 610 for DPA1; approximately 490 for DPB1. The study combined high-throughput TCR immunosequencing, statistical association of individual TCRs with disease status, and machine learning to predict cytomegalovirus infection status. A later genetic analysis took genome-wide SNP genotypes for about 55% of the 666 donors and used that subset as a discovery cohort. The aim of the study was to test whether cataloging public T cell receptors could identify signatures of past pathogen exposure. Alongside the repertoire data, information on donor age, sex, ethnicity and CMV serostatus was compiled. In a later analysis, previously published TCR beta repertoires from 666 donors were re-analyzed and high-resolution HLA genotyping was added so that TCR occurrence patterns could be studied. Every discovery cohort repertoire had been produced on one sequencing platform. Rather than using new phenotypic data, the later analysis identified candidate immune exposures from TCR beta sequences and from how often those sequences occurred across donors. A handful of DR-DQ haplotypes were handled as single units for association and clustering because linkage in the cohort was strong. An earlier analysis of some 500 of the donors applied high-throughput TCR beta sequencing to assess whether each TCR beta V gene segment acted as functional or pseudogenic. Both class I and class II loci were covered by HLA typing, at four-digit resolution. Roughly 300 gigabases of sequencing data and 70 million to 100 million unique TCR sequences made up an early release that covered over 550 HLA-typed donors. Among 398 genotyped donors of the cohort, an average of around 240,000 unique TCR beta nucleotide sequences were sequenced per donor, roughly 20% of them non-productive. What the study reported, not specific to this receptor: The study listed 164 TCR beta chains as associated with cytomegalovirus. A group of highly shared sequence variants was considered likely to be a technical artifact of the sequencing pipeline. Linkage disequilibrium might explain the correlated functional status among segregating V segments, but an unknown experimental factor could not be ruled out. Specific HLA alleles were associated with 18,000 or so TCR beta sequences at a false discovery rate of 0.05 in a later analysis. Because HLA typing was missing for some donors at each locus, association tests included only the typed subset. Roughly uniform sequencing depth across donors was assumed in presence/absence analyses, although this assumption may not hold. While some public TCRs were present in many individuals, most TCR sequences turned up only very rarely across donors. In a later genetic analysis, a missense DCLRE1C variant was associated with V-gene and J-gene trimming of TCR beta chains, and the association was replicated in an independent cohort. A further reported finding was that TCR beta sequences accurately predicted the HLA-A and HLA-B alleles for most subjects in the first cohort. According to a later analysis, TCR association rates differed among HLA loci, with DRB1 alleles showing the most associated TCRs and HLA-C alleles showing the fewest. It was suggested by the authors that the approach could potentially be generalized to other disease states and immunological phenotypes. In vitro tests confirmed that a few of the cytomegalovirus-associated TCR beta chains recognize cytomegalovirus antigens. CMV serostatus was the only immune exposure information available for the cohort. Around 16 rarely observed V segments, including chromosome 9 orphons, were excluded from the earlier analysis of about 610 of the donors because counts were too low. The classifier was reported to diagnose cytomegalovirus status with high specificity and sensitivity in both the original and validation cohorts. The cohort was sequenced for TCR beta chains only, and without alpha or paired-chain data the features that could be detected were limited. A later analysis reported that several top co-occurrence clusters appeared linked to parvovirus B19, influenza, CMV and Epstein-Barr virus. Compared with equally common non-associated chains, HLA-associated TCR beta chains in a later analysis were more clonally expanded and had lower generation probabilities. A later genetic analysis reported fewer N-insertions in productive TCRs among donors in an Asian-associated ancestry cluster than the roughly 620-donor mean. Strong co-occurrence of HLA alleles, especially DR and DQ, made assigning TCR associations to individual alleles difficult. Some IMGT-functional V segments, including TRBV6-2 and TRBV6-3, could not be distinguished by the 87-base-pair reads and were therefore excluded. A later analysis found that most CMV-associated TCR beta chains appeared HLA-restricted, with HLA associations seemingly driven largely by CMV exposure. Broadly in line with IMGT annotations, most TCR beta V segments showed up in productive rearrangements about 90% or about 30% of the time in an earlier analysis of 450 to 750 of the donors.

V gives up 3 bases and J gives up 1 base, and the segment between their germline ends measures 7 bases. CDR1 and CDR2, per the germline V gene, are SGHRS and YFSETQ. The CDR3 measures 13 amino acids from cysteine to phenylalanine. Just the 39-base CDR3 DNA is kept, in frame starting at base 1. In total, 630 or so healthy bone marrow donors made up the cohort. At the time of sampling, all cohort members were nominally healthy, though unrecorded immune exposures were likely present. The donor tested CMV seronegative and was one of the 352 seronegative cohort members. Every donor gave a peripheral blood sample, and the peripheral blood mononuclear cells from that sample were used for TCR beta sequencing. Genomic DNA was extracted from the blood cell samples with the Qiagen DNeasy Blood Extraction Kit. The library relied on the immunoSEQ multiplex PCR assay. A mixture of 60 forward primers for TCR Vbeta segments and 13 reverse primers for TCR Jbeta segments was used in the multiplex PCR. A multiplex PCR assay on genomic DNA amplified the CDR3 region of rearranged TCR beta genes. Amplified TCR beta libraries were sequenced as 87-base-pair reads on the Illumina HiSeq System. In the source study's methods: In a later analysis, tens of millions of unique TCR beta chains were counted across the approximately 670 repertoires, and around 10 million of these chains were shared by at least two donors. To remove PCR and sequencing errors, raw reads were error-corrected and collapsed into unique sequences using a nearest-neighbor algorithm that merged closely related sequences. CDR3 sequences were aligned to IMGT reference sequences to assign V, D and J gene segments. Each retained sequence needed at least a six-nucleotide match to both a V gene segment and a J gene segment. A rearrangement was called productive if the CDR3 had no stop codons and remained in frame with V and J, and every other rearrangement was called non-productive. Following IMGT convention, CDR3 was defined as the stretch from the second conserved V-encoded cysteine up to the conserved J-encoded phenylalanine. The earlier analysis of 500 to 600 of the donors excluded sequences that lacked an unambiguous match to a single V gene segment. In an earlier analysis of around 600 of the donors, V segments were called functional above 56.7% productive rearrangements and were called segregating when the between-donor standard deviation exceeded 5%. To diagnose cytomegalovirus status from the catalog of TCR beta chain sequences, a statistical classification framework was built. A later analysis assigned V and J genes by comparing TCR nucleotide sequences with IMGT/GENE-DB human TR gene sequences. In a later analysis, CDR3 sequences and most-parsimonious VDJ recombination scenarios were assigned using the TCRdist pipeline. In a later analysis, each TCR beta chain was defined by its CDR3 amino acid sequence together with its V-gene family, and reads without a unique V-gene family were excluded. To address suspected cross-contamination and a sequencing artifact, a later analysis removed 450 to 700 highly shared, low-generation-probability nucleotide sequences. In a later analysis, a clonal expansion index for each public chain was calculated from normalized within-repertoire ranks of inferred template counts. A later analysis computed generation probabilities with a VDJ recombination model fitted to out-of-frame rearrangements, and checked the results against IGoR. Hypergeometric tests were used in a later analysis to score TCR-TCR, TCR-HLA and TCR-CMV co-occurrence, with a repertoire-size bias correction applied to the TCR pairs. To estimate false discovery rates, a later analysis permuted the HLA or CMV assignments 20 times. In a later analysis, co-occurring TCRs were grouped with DBSCAN, and TCRdist sequence similarity was added when clustering was performed within HLA-allele-positive subsets. Repertoires with fewer than 30,000 or more than 120,000 public chains, plus five repertoires with anomalous nucleotide sharing, were excluded from co-occurrence clustering. The immuneACCESS repertoire file appears here via TCRdb, limited to in-frame rearrangements. These files lack a portion of the clones; in checked studies, under half of the deficit traces to unresolved V genes, and the cause of the others is not known. The V and J calls and clone size were taken over from that table, and D and trimming were inferred from the DNA. In this sample the table shows around 140,000 clones, approximately 77% of which occur a single time. The ten largest clones capture 0.94% of the sample.

This clone appeared a few times. Its antigen is currently not known. Base-call qualities are not available, and no considerably larger clone is one nucleotide away. The sequenced sample was PBMCs. The chain is made from TRBV5-1 and TRBJ1-1; matching of 6 bases hints at TRBD1 as the D gene. The receptor was isolated from a woman aged 60-75 years in good health and CMV-seronegative. The nucleotide sequence reads TGCGCCAGCAGCTCGGGACAGAACACTGAAGCTTTCTTT. The encoded protein is CASSSGQNTEAFF.